Below, one T cell receptor beta chain is given with its context. The data belong to a study of blood T cell repertoires in COVID-19. Study overall: Nucleic acid was either cDNA or gDNA, and it came from T cells, B-cell-depleted T cells, or PBMCs.

Germline CDR1 reads LGHDT; CDR2 reads YNNKEL (reference sequence). The V and J ends lost 0 bases and 8 bases, in that order; junction bases with no gene match: 10. The CDR3 loop spans 16 amino acids. Original analysis: Using reference gene primer amplification, nucleated cell counts were estimated. Sequencing was performed with immunoSEQ multiplex PCR; in TCRdb, only in-frame clones are kept and a portion is missing. The DNA gave D and trimming, while V, J and clone size come from that table. The sample gives tens of thousands of clones, 82% of which show up once; roughly 13% is in the top ten. This TCR came from a woman older than 75 with acute or convalescent COVID-19. The sample was peripheral blood. This rearrangement joins TRBV3-1 (or the pseudogene TRBV3-2) to TRBJ2-1; 7 bases line up with TRBD2. The CDR3 sequence is CASSQDGAGVRDEQFF. The CDR3 region has the DNA TGTGCCAGCAGCCAAGATGGCGCGGGGGTACGGGATGAGCAGTTCTTC.